This is a list of T cell receptor beta chains from one sample in a study of T cells in Graves' hyperthyroidism and ophthalmopathy. MiXCR, run by TCRdb on the multiplex PCR reads, gives a single entry per CDR3 protein. The repertoire holds 250,000 or so distinct CDR3 sequences, with approximately 16% as singletons. Sequencing input: blood. These receptors were taken from a young woman with Graves' ophthalmopathy. Both conserved end residues are part of each CDR3. A D gene is named only where the DNA matches it firmly. Size values are once, few and many counts, or a class for expanded clones, and some rows have none.

TRBJ2-1	17	many	TRBV7-3	TRBD2	TGTGCCAGCAGCTTGGGGCGTCCTAGCGGGGGGGCCGACGTGAGGTTCTTC	CASSLGRPSGGADVRFF
TRBJ2-5	13	many	TRBV12-3/TRBV12-4	-	TGTGCCAGCAGTTTAACTGGATGGGAGACCCAGTACTTC	CASSLTGWETQYF
TRBJ1-2	15	-	TRBV6-1	TRBD1	TGTGCCAGCAGTGAACAGGGGGATTGGAACTATGGCTACACCTTC	CASSEQGDWNYGYTF
TRBJ1-1	17	many	TRBV11-2	TRBD1	TGTGCCAGCAGCTTACCGGACAGGGGGCATAGGAACACTGAAGCTTTCTTT	CASSLPDRGHRNTEAFF
TRBJ1-1	15	-	TRBV28	TRBD1	TGTGCCAGCAGTCGGACAGGGGAAGGGAACACTGAAGCTTTCTTT	CASSRTGEGNTEAFF
TRBJ2-5	15	many	TRBV12-3/TRBV12-4	TRBD2	TGTGCCAGCAGTCCCGTAGCGGGGGGCGGGGAGACCCAGTACTTC	CASSPVAGGGETQYF
TRBJ1-6	15	many	TRBV28	-	TGTGCCAGCAGAAGAACAGGGCCTTCTAATTCACCCCTCCACTTT	CASRRTGPSNSPLHF
TRBJ2-7	14	many	TRBV3-1	TRBD2	TGTGCCAGCAGCCAGCTACTAGCGGGAAAAGAGCAGTACTTC	CASSQLLAGKEQYF
TRBJ2-7	13	many	TRBV13	-	TGTGCCAGCAGCTCGGGACTTGACTACGAGCAGTACTTC	CASSSGLDYEQYF
TRBJ1-6	13	many	TRBV6-1	-	TGTGCCAGCAGTCAAACAAGAAATTCACCCCTCCACTTT	CASSQTRNSPLHF
TRBJ1-1	13	-	TRBV20-1	-	TGCAGTGCTAGCCCGGGGCTAGGCACTGAAGCTTTCTTT	CSASPGLGTEAFF
TRBJ1-1	13	few	TRBV7-2	-	TGTGCCAGCAGCTCATGGGCGAACACTGAAGCTTTCTTT	CASSSWANTEAFF
TRBJ1-1	17	many	TRBV5-1	-	TGCGCCAGCAGCTCACCCGAGGACACTCCATCTCGCGCTGAAGCTTTCTTT	CASSSPEDTPSRAEAFF
TRBJ2-3	15	many	TRBV6-1	-	TGTGCCAGCAGTGAGGGGGGCGCCCGCACAGATACGCAGTATTTT	CASSEGGARTDTQYF
TRBJ1-2	17	many	TRBV19	TRBD1	TGTGCCAGTAGTGTATACGGGACAGCACTCCCCAGTGATGGCTACACCTTC	CASSVYGTALPSDGYTF
TRBJ1-1	14	few	TRBV5-4	-	TGTGCCAGCAGCTTTGAGGGGGAGTACACTGAAGCTTTCTTT	CASSFEGEYTEAFF
TRBJ2-6	17	many	TRBV7-9	-	TGTGCCAGCAGCTTAACCAGGGCCAGTAGTGGGGCCAACGTCCTGACTTTC	CASSLTRASSGANVLTF
TRBJ1-1	17	many	TRBV5-1	TRBD1	TGCGCCAGCAGCGCCGGGGGGACAGGGGCCTTGAACACTGAAGCTTTCTTT	CASSAGGTGALNTEAFF
TRBJ1-2	16	many	TRBV7-2	TRBD1	TGTGCCAGCAGCTTACAGACAGGGATTTCTGTGAATGGCTACACCTTC	CASSLQTGISVNGYTF
TRBJ1-2	14	-	TRBV19	TRBD1	TGTGGCAGTACCCATCGTGGGCAGGGGGATGGCTACACCTTC	CGSTHRGQGDGYTF
TRBJ2-1	16	many	TRBV15	-	TGTGCCACCAGCAGAGAAGGAGCGGAAGCCTACAATGAGCAGTTCTTC	CATSREGAEAYNEQFF
TRBJ1-3	13	many	TRBV30	TRBD1	TGTGCCTGGGACAGGGGGCTTGGAAACACCATATATTTT	CAWDRGLGNTIYF
TRBJ2-1	16	many	TRBV12-3/TRBV12-4	TRBD2	TGTGCCAGCAGTTTATCTGGGGGACTAGCGGCCAATGAGCAGTTCTTC	CASSLSGGLAANEQFF
TRBJ2-7	18	many	TRBV3-1	TRBD1	TGTGCCAGCGCCCTAACGGGTCGGACAGGGAAGTCGGCCTACGAGCAGTACTTC	CASALTGRTGKSAYEQYF
TRBJ2-5	13	-	TRBV28	-	TGTGCCAGCAGTGGGAGTTATCAAGAGACCCAGTACTTC	CASSGSYQETQYF
TRBJ2-1	16	many	TRBV5-8	-	TGTGCCAGCAGCTTCCATGGGATAGGTTCCTACAATGAGCAGTTCTTC	CASSFHGIGSYNEQFF
TRBJ1-3	15	-	TRBV6-5	-	TGTGCCAGCAGTTACTTTGTCCAGGAAGGAAACACCATATATTTT	CASSYFVQEGNTIYF
TRBJ2-1	15	many	TRBV20-1	-	TGCAGTGCTGGGTCCAGGGAGGATTTGTACAATGAGCAGTTCTTC	CSAGSREDLYNEQFF
TRBJ1-1	13	-	TRBV5-4	-	TGTGCCAGCAGTTTAAAGTTGAACACTGAAGCTTTCTTT	CASSLKLNTEAFF
TRBJ2-7	17	many	TRBV27	TRBD2	TGTGCCAGCAGTTCGCGGGGACTAGCGGGAGGAGGCTACGAGCAGTACTTC	CASSSRGLAGGGYEQYF
TRBJ2-7	15	many	TRBV7-2	TRBD1	TGTGCCAGCAGCTCCGAACCGACAGGGGGCTACGAGCAGTACTTC	CASSSEPTGGYEQYF
TRBJ1-1	15	many	TRBV28	-	TGTGCCAGCAACCCTTATGAAGCAGGGAGAGCTGAAGCTTTCTTT	CASNPYEAGRAEAFF
TRBJ2-1	14	many	TRBV20-1	-	TGCAGTGCTAGATCACGCAGGGGGGGTAATGAGCAGTTCTTC	CSARSRRGGNEQFF
TRBJ2-3	11	-	TRBV10-2	-	TGCGCCACGCATCAGGCAGATACGCAGTATTTT	CATHQADTQYF
TRBJ2-7	17	few	TRBV5-6	-	TGTGCCAGCAGCTTGCCCCGACACCGTCAAGGGTCCTACGAGCAGTACTTC	CASSLPRHRQGSYEQYF
TRBJ2-1	16	few	TRBV10-1	TRBD2	TGCGCCAGCAGTGAGGGTAGCGGGATATCCTACAATGAGCAGTTCTTC	CASSEGSGISYNEQFF
TRBJ1-1	15	many	TRBV28	-	TGTGCCAGCAGTTTAGTCAGGGCTTGGGGGACTGAAGCTTTCTTT	CASSLVRAWGTEAFF
TRBJ2-7	14	many	TRBV29-1	TRBD2	TGCAGCGTCGTCAGGACTAGCGGTACCTACGAGCAGTACTTC	CSVVRTSGTYEQYF
TRBJ2-7	12	many	TRBV11-2	TRBD1	TGTGCCAGCAGCTTAGTACAGGGGCTGGAGTACTTC	CASSLVQGLEYF
TRBJ1-2	11	many	TRBV3-1	-	TGTGCCAGCAGCCAAGCGGGGGGCTACACCTTC	CASSQAGGYTF
TRBJ2-4	14	-	TRBV20-1	TRBD1	TGCAGTGCAGAGGGGGGACAGGGAGGATACATTCAGTACTTC	CSAEGGQGGYIQYF
TRBJ2-4	11	few	TRBV6-1	-	TGTGCCAGCACAGAAAAAAACATTCAGTACTTC	CASTEKNIQYF
TRBJ2-5	12	many	TRBV6-1	-	TGTGCCAGCAGTGCGACCCGGGAGACCCAGTACTTC	CASSATRETQYF
TRBJ1-5	16	many	TRBV27	-	TGTGCCAGCAGTGGCACAGGGAGGGGAAGCAATCAGCCCCAGCATTTT	CASSGTGRGSNQPQHF
TRBJ1-3	16	many	TRBV2	-	TGTGCCAGCAATGGACGGGAAACTTCTAGTGGAAACACCATATATTTT	CASNGRETSSGNTIYF
TRBJ2-3	17	-	TRBV18	-	-	CASSPQRSGRAADTQYF
TRBJ2-1	14	many	TRBV5-1	-	TGCGCCAGCAGCCGGGACAATATGAGGAATGAGCAGTTCTTC	CASSRDNMRNEQFF
TRBJ1-3	13	many	TRBV7-9	-	TGTGCCAGCAACACCGGGGCTCTAAACACCATATATTTT	CASNTGALNTIYF
TRBJ2-1	14	few	TRBV7-8	-	TGTGCCAGCAGCTTAGAGGGGCCTTCTTATGAGCAGTTCTTC	CASSLEGPSYEQFF
TRBJ2-1	15	many	TRBV7-2	-	TGTGCCAGCAGCTTTTGGCCGGGGATACCCAATGAGCAGTTCTTC	CASSFWPGIPNEQFF